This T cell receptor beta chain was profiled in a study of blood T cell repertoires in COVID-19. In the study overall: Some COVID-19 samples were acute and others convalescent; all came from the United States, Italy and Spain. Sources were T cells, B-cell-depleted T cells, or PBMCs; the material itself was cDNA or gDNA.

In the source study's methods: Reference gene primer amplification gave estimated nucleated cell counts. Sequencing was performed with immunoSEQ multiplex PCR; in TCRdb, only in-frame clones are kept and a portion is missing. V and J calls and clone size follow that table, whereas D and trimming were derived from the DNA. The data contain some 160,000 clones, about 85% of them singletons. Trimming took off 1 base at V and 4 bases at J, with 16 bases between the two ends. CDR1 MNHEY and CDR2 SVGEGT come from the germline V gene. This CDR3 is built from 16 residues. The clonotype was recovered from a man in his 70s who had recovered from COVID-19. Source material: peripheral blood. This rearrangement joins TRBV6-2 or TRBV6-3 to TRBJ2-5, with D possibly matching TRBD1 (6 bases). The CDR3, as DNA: TGTGCCAGCAGTTACTTACAAACAGGGCCCGGAGAGACCCAGTACTTC. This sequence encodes CASSYLQTGPGETQYF.